The following is a T cell receptor (beta chain) sequence with its context. Its antigen remains unknown. The data are from a study of post-analysis software for immune sequencing data. Study-level results: Samples sharing a preparation batch grouped tightly together when assessed by F measure. Higher frequency in patients than in controls was seen for a handful of TRBV segments, with TRBV5-6, TRBV5-1 and TRBV20-1 among them.

Germline V CDR1 and CDR2: DFQATT, SNEGSKA (reference sequence). With 1 base clipped from V and 5 bases from J, the junction kept 12 bases outside the gene matches. The CDR3 runs 17 residues. The authors incorporated unique molecular identifiers into the TCR beta cDNA libraries. TCRdb re-analysed the PCR reads in MiXCR, keeping a single row per CDR3 protein. This sample has just over 250,000 distinct CDR3 sequences; just over 35% occur once, and the top ten carry under 5%. The receptor was isolated from a girl aged 10 to 17 with multiple sclerosis. The gene calls are TRBV20-1 and TRBJ2-2; 8 bases are a match to TRBD2. The sequencing input was blood. CDR3 residues: CSARVAGGRARTGELFF. The CDR3 bases are TGCAGTGCTAGAGTTGCGGGAGGAAGAGCCCGTACCGGGGAGCTGTTTTTT.